This record concerns one T cell receptor (beta chain) sequence. Its antigen is not known. The entry originates in a study of cytomegalovirus exposure and HLA in healthy donors. Whole-study results and caveats: Analysis was carried out at a later point, and it linked a missense DCLRE1C variant to TCR beta V- and J-gene trimming.

The PCR used 60 Vbeta and 13 Jbeta primers. TCRdb keeps only in-frame clones here, not all; method: immunoSEQ multiplex PCR. Of about 190,000 clones in the sample, under 85% were seen once. This clonotype originated in a woman aged 18-29 years in good health and CMV-seronegative. Source material: PBMCs.

CDR3 bases: TGTGCCAGTAGCCCGCGGGGGACAGGTGGAAACACCATATATTTT. Encoded protein: CASSPRGTGGNTIYF. The chain uses TRBV19 and TRBJ1-3; 8 nucleotides align to TRBD1. From germline, CDR1 is LNHDA and CDR2 SQIVND (reference sequence). V gave up 6 bases and J gave up 3 bases; unmatched junction bases: 7. The CDR3 loop spans 15 amino acids.